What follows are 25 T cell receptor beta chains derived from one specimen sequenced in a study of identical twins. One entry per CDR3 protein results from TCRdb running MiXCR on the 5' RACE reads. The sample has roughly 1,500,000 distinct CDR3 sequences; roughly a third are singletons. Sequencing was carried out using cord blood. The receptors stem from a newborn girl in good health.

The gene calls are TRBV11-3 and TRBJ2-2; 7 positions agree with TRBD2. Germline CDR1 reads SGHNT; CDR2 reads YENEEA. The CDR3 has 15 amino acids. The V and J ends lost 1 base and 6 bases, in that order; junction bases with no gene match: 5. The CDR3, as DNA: TGTGCCAGCAGCTTAGCCGGGAGGTCCGCCGGGGAGCTGTTTTTT. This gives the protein CASSLAGRSAGELFF.

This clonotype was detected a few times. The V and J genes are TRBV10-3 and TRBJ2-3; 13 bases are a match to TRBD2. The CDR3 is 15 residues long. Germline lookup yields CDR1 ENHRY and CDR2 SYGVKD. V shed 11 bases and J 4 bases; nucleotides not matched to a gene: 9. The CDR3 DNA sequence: TGTGCCGTAGGGTGGACTAGCGGGAGCGCAGATACGCAGTATTTT. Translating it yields CAVGWTSGSADTQYF.

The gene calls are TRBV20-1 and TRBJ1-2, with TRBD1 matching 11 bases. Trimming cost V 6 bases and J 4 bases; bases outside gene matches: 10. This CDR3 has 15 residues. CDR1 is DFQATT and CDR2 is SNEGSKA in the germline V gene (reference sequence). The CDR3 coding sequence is TGCAGTGCCGGAACCGCGGGGACAGGGGGCTATGGCTACACCTTC. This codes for CSAGTAGTGGYGYTF.

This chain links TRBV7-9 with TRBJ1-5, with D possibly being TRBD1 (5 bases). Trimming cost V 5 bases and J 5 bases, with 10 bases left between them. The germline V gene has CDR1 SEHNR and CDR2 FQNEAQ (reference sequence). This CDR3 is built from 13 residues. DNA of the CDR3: TGTGCCAGCAGCACCCGGGACCATCAGCCCCAGCATTTT. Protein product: CASSTRDHQPQHF.

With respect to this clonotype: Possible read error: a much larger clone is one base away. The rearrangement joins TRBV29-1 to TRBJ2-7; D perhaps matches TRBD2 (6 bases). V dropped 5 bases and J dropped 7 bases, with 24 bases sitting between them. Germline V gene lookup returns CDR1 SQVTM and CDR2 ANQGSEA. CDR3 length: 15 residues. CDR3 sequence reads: CSVCRPYLGLSEQYF. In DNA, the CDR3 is TGCAGCGTTTGTCGCCCCTATTTAGGACTAAGTGAGCAGTACTTC.

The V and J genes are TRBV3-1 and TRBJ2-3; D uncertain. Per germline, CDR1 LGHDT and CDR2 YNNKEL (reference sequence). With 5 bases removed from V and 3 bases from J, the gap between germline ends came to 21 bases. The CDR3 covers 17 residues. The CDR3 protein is CASSGVADTAGTDTQYF. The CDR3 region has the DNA TGTGCCAGCAGCGGCGTGGCGGATACGGCCGGGACAGATACGCAGTATTTT.

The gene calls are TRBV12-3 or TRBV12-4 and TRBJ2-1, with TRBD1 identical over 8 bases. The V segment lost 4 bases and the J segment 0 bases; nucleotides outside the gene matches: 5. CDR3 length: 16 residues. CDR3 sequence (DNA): TGTGCCAGCAGTTCACAGGGGGTCAGCTCCTACAATGAGCAGTTCTTC. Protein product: CASSSQGVSSYNEQFF.

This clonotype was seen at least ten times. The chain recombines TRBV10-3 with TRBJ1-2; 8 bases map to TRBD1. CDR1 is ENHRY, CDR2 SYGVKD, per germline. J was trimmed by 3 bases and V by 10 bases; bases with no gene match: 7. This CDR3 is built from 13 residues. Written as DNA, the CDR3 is TGTGCCACCTCAAACAGGGGGGACTATGGCTACACCTTC. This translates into CATSNRGDYGYTF.

CDR3 residues: CASSSDRFSSYEQYF. CDR3 DNA: TGTGCCAGCAGTTCCGACAGGTTTTCCTCCTACGAGCAGTACTTC. J is TRBJ2-7 and V is TRBV2; the D gene is possibly TRBD1 (6 bases). Trimming shortened V by 5 bases and J by 0 bases, and 14 bases separated the two germline ends. Per germline, CDR1 SNHLY and CDR2 FYNNEI. The CDR3 totals 15 residues.

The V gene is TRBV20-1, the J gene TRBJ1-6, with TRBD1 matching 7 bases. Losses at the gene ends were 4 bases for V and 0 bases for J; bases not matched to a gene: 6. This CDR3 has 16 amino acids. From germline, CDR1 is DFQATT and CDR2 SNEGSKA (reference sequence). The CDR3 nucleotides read TGCAGTGCTAAAGCAGGGGGTAGCTCCTATAATTCACCCCTCCACTTT. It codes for CSAKAGGSSYNSPLHF.

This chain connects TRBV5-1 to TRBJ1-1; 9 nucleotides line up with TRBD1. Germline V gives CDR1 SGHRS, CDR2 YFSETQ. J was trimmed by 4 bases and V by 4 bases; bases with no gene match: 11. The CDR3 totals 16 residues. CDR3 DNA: TGCGCCAGCAGCCCCCCTCCGGGACAGGGAGTCACTGAAGCTTTCTTT. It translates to CASSPPPGQGVTEAFF.

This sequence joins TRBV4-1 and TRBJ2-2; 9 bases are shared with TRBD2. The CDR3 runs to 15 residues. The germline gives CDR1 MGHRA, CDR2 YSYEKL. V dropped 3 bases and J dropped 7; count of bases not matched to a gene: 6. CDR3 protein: CASSHPGLAIGELFF. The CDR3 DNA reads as TGCGCCAGCAGCCACCCGGGACTAGCAATCGGGGAGCTGTTTTTT.

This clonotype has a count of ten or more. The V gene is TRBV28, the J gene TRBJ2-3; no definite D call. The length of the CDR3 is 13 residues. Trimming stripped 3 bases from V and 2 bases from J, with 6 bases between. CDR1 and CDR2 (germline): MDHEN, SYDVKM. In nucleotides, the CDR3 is TGTGCCAGCAGTTTTTCCCTCACAGATACGCAGTATTTT. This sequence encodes CASSFSLTDTQYF.

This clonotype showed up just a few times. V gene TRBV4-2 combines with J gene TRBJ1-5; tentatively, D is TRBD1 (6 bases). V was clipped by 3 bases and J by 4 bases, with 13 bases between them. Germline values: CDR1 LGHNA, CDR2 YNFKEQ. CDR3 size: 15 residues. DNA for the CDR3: TGTGCCAGCAGCCATGTGGACAGTCCGAATCAGCCCCAGCATTTT. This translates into CASSHVDSPNQPQHF.

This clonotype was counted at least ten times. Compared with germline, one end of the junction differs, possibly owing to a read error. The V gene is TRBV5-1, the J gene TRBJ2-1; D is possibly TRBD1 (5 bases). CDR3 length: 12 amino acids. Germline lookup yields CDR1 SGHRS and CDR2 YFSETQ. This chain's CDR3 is CASSLGANEQFF. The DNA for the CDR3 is TGTGCCAGCAGCTTAGGGGCCAATGAGCAGTTCTTC.

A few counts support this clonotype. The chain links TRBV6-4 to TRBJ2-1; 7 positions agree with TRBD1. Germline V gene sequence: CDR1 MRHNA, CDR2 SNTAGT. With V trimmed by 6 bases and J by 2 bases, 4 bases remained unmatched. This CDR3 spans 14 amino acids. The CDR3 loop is CASRGTGAYNEQFF. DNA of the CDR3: TGTGCCAGCAGGGGTACAGGGGCCTACAATGAGCAGTTCTTC.

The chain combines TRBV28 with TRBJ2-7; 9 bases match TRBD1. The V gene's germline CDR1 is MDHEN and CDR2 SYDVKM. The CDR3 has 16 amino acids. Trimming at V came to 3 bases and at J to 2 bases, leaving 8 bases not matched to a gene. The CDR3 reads CASSFPPGQGTYEQYF. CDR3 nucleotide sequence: TGTGCCAGCAGTTTCCCCCCCGGACAGGGGACCTACGAGCAGTACTTC.

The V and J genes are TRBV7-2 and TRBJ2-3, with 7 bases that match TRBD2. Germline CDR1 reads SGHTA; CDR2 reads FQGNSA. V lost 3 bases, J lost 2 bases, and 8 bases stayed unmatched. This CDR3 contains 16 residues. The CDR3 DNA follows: TGTGCCAGCAGCTTCGCGACAAGCGGGAACACAGATACGCAGTATTTT. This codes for CASSFATSGNTDTQYF.

CDR3 sequence reads: CASSIFLQTYEQYF. CDR3 in DNA: TGTGCCAGCAGCATCTTCCTCCAGACCTACGAGCAGTACTTC. The chain couples TRBV6-6 to TRBJ2-7; D is undetermined. CDR3 length: 14 residues. Germline CDR1 and CDR2: MNHNY and SVGAGI (reference sequence). Trimming stripped 6 bases from V and 2 bases from J, with 14 bases between.

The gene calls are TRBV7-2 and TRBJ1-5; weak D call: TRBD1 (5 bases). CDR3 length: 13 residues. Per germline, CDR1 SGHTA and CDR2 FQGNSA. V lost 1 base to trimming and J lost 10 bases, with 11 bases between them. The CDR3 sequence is CASSLGGGDPQHF. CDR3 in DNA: TGTGCCAGCAGCTTAGGGGGCGGGGATCCCCAGCATTTT.

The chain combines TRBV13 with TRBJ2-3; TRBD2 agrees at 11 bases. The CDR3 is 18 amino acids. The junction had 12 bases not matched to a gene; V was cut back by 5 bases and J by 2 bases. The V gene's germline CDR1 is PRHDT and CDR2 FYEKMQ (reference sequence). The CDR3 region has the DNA TGTGCCAGCAGCCTATCCCCCGGACTAGCGGGTATCACAGATACGCAGTATTTT. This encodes CASSLSPGLAGITDTQYF.

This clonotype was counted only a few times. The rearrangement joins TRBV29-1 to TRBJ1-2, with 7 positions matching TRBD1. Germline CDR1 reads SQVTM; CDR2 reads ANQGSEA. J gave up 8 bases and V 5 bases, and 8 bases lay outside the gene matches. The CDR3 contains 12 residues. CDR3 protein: CSVREGAEGYTF. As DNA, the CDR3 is TGCAGCGTTCGAGAGGGGGCGGAGGGCTACACCTTC.

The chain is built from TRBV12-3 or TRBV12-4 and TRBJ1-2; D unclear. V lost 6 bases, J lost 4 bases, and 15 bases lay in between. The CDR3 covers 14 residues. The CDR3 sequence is CASSYAAGVYGYTF. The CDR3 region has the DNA TGTGCCAGCAGCTACGCCGCCGGGGTCTATGGCTACACCTTC.

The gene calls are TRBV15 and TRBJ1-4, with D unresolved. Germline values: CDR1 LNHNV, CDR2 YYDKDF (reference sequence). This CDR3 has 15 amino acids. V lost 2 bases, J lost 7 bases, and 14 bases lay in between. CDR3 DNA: TGTGCCACCAGCAGAAACCTCGAGGGCGGTGAAAAACTGTTTTTT. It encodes CATSRNLEGGEKLFF.

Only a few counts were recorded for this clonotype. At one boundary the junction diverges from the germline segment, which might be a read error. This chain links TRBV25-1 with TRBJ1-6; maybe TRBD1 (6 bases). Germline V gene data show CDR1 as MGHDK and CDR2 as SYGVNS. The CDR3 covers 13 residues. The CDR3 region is CASRLTQGSPPHF. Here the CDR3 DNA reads TGTGCCAGCAGACTCACACAGGGTTCACCCCCCCACTTT.